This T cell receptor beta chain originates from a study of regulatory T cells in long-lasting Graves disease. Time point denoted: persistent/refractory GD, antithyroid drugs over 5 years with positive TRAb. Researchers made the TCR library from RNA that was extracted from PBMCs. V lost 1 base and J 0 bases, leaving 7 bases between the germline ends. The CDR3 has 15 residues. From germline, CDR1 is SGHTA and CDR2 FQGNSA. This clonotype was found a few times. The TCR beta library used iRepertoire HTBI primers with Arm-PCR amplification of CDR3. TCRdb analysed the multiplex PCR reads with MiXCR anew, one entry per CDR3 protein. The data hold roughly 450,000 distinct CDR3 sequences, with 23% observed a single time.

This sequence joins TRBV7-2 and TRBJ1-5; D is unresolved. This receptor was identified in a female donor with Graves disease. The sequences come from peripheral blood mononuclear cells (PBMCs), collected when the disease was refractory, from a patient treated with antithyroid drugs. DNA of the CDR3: TGTGCCAGCAGCTTAGGTCAGTATAGCAATCAGCCCCAGCATTTT. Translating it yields CASSLGQYSNQPQHF.